The TCR beta chain under discussion was sequenced for a study of blood T cell repertoires in COVID-19. At the level of the study: Sites in the United States, Italy and Spain provided acute and convalescent COVID-19 samples.

The ends were cut back, 7 bases at V and 4 bases at J, with 19 bases in the middle. The CDR3 loop spans 15 amino acids. Per the germline V gene, CDR1 is LNHDA and CDR2 is SQIVND (reference sequence). The table lists this clone with a few counts. Here immunoSEQ multiplex PCR was the method, and the copy in TCRdb shows in-frame clones only, minus some. Of around 430,000 clones in the sample, around nine tenths are singletons; the top ten hold 10%. This sequence was found in a woman between 50 and 59 years old who had recovered from COVID-19. V usage is TRBV19 and J usage is TRBJ1-1, with D possibly matching TRBD1 (5 bases). Specimen: PBMCs or T cells enriched from blood (not recorded which). The CDR3 DNA reads TGTGCCAGTACCCGCAGGGCCTTCCAGGGCACTGAAGCTTTCTTT. This translates into CASTRRAFQGTEAFF. The full variable domain, completed using reference TRBV19 and TRBJ1-1, is DGGITQSPKYLFRKEGQNVTLSCEQNLNHDAMYWYRQDPGQGLRLIYYSQIVNDFQKGDIAEGYSVSREKKESFPLTVTSAQKNPTAFYLCASTRRAFQGTEAFFGQGTRLTVV.